The source of this TCR beta chain is a study of OX40 agonist ivuxolimab in advanced cancers. About the study: Patients were dosed intravenously with ivuxolimab at 0.01 to 10 mg/kg every 2 weeks. Three patients, one with hepatocellular carcinoma and two with cutaneous melanoma, achieved partial responses.

Produced via immunoSEQ multiplex PCR; TCRdb's table is partial and in-frame only. The table has some 22,000 clones, around 87% seen once. V was shortened by 1 base and J by 8 bases, with 20 bases between the two germline ends. The CDR3 is 16 amino acids. Germline V gene data show CDR1 as MGHRA and CDR2 as YSYEKL. This sample comprised CD4+ or CD8+ T cells sorted from blood, obtained in a trial of the OX40 agonist ivuxolimab. This clonotype originated in an adult with an advanced solid tumor such as melanoma, head and neck, liver or kidney cancer. This chain links TRBV4-1 with TRBJ1-2; D perhaps matches TRBD1 (5 bases). CDR3 residues: CASSQVSTGPGFGYTF. The CDR3 coding sequence is TGCGCCAGCAGCCAAGTTAGTACAGGCCCGGGGTTCGGCTACACCTTC.